Each of the 11 T cell receptor beta chains below was sequenced from the same sample in a study of T cell repertoires in cytomegalovirus infection. TCRdb analysed the reads with MiXCR anew, one entry per CDR3 protein. The data hold 650,000 to 900,000 distinct CDR3 sequences, with 30% to 35% observed a single time. For these TCRs, the target antigens are not known. The specimen comprised cultured CD8+ T cells from PBMCs, sampled from culture after CMV antigen stimulation. These receptors came from a human donor in good health (CMV status not recorded). Some clones in this sample may be carry-over from other donors' samples.

The chain recombines TRBV6-2 or TRBV6-3 with TRBJ1-1; perhaps TRBD1 as D (5 bases). V lost 4 bases and J 6 bases, leaving 9 bases between the germline ends. This CDR3 is built from 12 residues. CDR1 is MNHEY and CDR2 is SVGEGT in the germline V gene. The CDR3 coding sequence is TGTGCCAGCAGTTCAAAGGGGCCTGAAGCTTTCTTT. Translating gives CASSSKGPEAFF.

The table lists this clonotype with a few counts. The V gene is TRBV4-1, the J gene TRBJ2-6; 13 nucleotides line up with TRBD2. CDR1 and CDR2 from the germline V gene are MGHRA and YSYEKL. CDR3 length: 19 amino acids. Unmatched junction bases numbered 7, after V lost 5 bases and J lost 0 bases. CDR3 in amino acids: CASSSGLAGAYSGANVLTF. The CDR3 DNA reads TGCGCCAGCAGCTCTGGACTAGCGGGGGCGTACTCTGGGGCCAACGTCCTGACTTTC.

The chain joins TRBV6-1 to TRBJ1-5, with D maybe TRBD1 (6 bases). Germline CDR1 is MNHNS and CDR2 is SASEGT. The CDR3 length is 16 residues. V shed 0 bases and J shed 5 bases, with 14 bases lying between them. CDR3 sequence reads: CASSEAFLGGYQPQHF. CDR3 in DNA: TGTGCCAGCAGTGAAGCGTTTCTAGGGGGATATCAGCCCCAGCATTTT.

This clonotype has just a few counts. The J gene is TRBJ1-1, the V gene TRBV4-1; no clear D gene. Between the trimmed V and J ends, which lost 0 bases and 5 bases, there was a span of 13 bases. The CDR3 runs 15 residues. The germline V gene has CDR1 MGHRA and CDR2 YSYEKL. The CDR3 DNA reads TGCGCCAGCAGCCAAGATCCCCCTGCGGGGACTGAAGCTTTCTTT. It is translated as CASSQDPPAGTEAFF.

Concerning this clonotype: This may come from a read error, since a much larger clone is one base off. The chain links TRBV12-3 or TRBV12-4 to TRBJ1-2; D gene ambiguous. CDR3 length: 12 amino acids. The DNA for the CDR3 is TGTGTCAGCAGTAAGACAAGTTTCGGCTACACCTTC. Protein: CVSSKTSFGYTF.

The CDR3 nucleotides read TGCAGCGTAGCTACAGGGTTCGGGGCTGAAGCTTTCTTT. This translates into CSVATGFGAEAFF. V usage is TRBV29-1 and J usage is TRBJ1-1; maybe TRBD1 (6 bases). V was pared by 6 bases and J by 6 bases, with 17 bases between. CDR3 length: 13 residues. The V gene's germline CDR1 is SQVTM and CDR2 ANQGSEA.

The J gene is TRBJ1-5, the V gene TRBV19, with D possibly matching TRBD1 (6 bases). V was cut by 7 bases and J by 9 bases, with 16 bases left in between. This CDR3 contains 13 residues. Germline V lookup: CDR1 LNHDA, CDR2 SQIVND (reference sequence). CDR3 protein: CASTRVGGPPQHF. CDR3 bases: TGTGCCAGTACCCGGGTAGGGGGGCCGCCCCAGCATTTT.

This clonotype has just a few counts. The CDR3 protein is CASSQEGLAGGPPYDSYNEQFF. In nucleotides, the CDR3 is TGTGCCAGCAGCCAAGAGGGTTTAGCGGGGGGCCCTCCCTACGACTCCTACAATGAGCAGTTCTTC. The chain joins TRBV4-2 to TRBJ2-1; 10 nucleotides match TRBD2. Per germline, CDR1 LGHNA and CDR2 YNFKEQ. The V gene end was trimmed by 0 bases and the J gene end by 0 bases; junction bases not matched to a gene: 17. This CDR3 region has 22 residues.

This clonotype showed up just a few times. This chain links TRBV27 with TRBJ2-3; D could derive from TRBD1 or TRBD2 (5 bases each). The CDR3 contains 16 residues. The ends were cut back, 3 bases at V and 2 bases at J, with 15 bases in the middle. From germline, CDR1 is MNHEY and CDR2 SMNVEV (reference sequence). The CDR3 is CASSLGLGVVTDTQYF. CDR3 coding DNA: TGTGCCAGCAGTTTGGGTCTGGGGGTTGTCACAGATACGCAGTATTTT.

The rearrangement joins TRBV18 to TRBJ2-5; 9 nucleotides line up with TRBD1. Germline V CDR1 and CDR2: KGHSH, LQKENI. Trimming took 4 bases from V and 2 from J; bases not matched to a gene: 8. This CDR3 spans 16 amino acids. This chain's CDR3 is CASSLLGQGPQETQYF. Here the CDR3 DNA reads TGTGCCAGCTCACTCTTGGGACAGGGACCACAAGAGACCCAGTACTTC.

This clonotype was counted at least ten times. The chain combines TRBV7-2 with TRBJ1-1; D is unresolved. The V end lost 5 bases, the J end lost 1 base, and 5 bases lay between the germline ends. CDR1 is SGHTA, CDR2 FQGNSA, per germline. The CDR3 is 12 amino acids. CDR3 region: CASSRQNTEAFF. DNA of the CDR3: TGTGCCAGCAGCCGACAGAACACTGAAGCTTTCTTT.